This T cell receptor (beta chain) was captured by sequencing in a study of cytomegalovirus exposure and HLA in healthy donors. Study results and caveats: More clonal expansion characterized HLA-associated TCR beta chains than equally common others in a later analysis.

A remark on this clone: Antigen: not known.

From germline, CDR1 is KGHSH and CDR2 LQKENI. V lost 4 bases and J lost 3; bases outside the gene matches: 5. The CDR3 length is 15 residues. The study ran its PCR with 60 Vbeta and 13 Jbeta primers. Here immunoSEQ multiplex PCR was the method, and the copy in TCRdb shows in-frame clones only, minus some. Among more than 150,000 clones listed, around 80% were seen once. This sequence joins TRBV18 and TRBJ2-3, with TRBD1 matching over 9 bases. The sequence derives from a girl aged 5-17 years in good health and CMV-seropositive. What was sequenced was PBMCs. CDR3 bases: TGTGCCAGCTCACGGGACAGGGTTGGAACAGATACGCAGTATTTT. This codes for CASSRDRVGTDTQYF.